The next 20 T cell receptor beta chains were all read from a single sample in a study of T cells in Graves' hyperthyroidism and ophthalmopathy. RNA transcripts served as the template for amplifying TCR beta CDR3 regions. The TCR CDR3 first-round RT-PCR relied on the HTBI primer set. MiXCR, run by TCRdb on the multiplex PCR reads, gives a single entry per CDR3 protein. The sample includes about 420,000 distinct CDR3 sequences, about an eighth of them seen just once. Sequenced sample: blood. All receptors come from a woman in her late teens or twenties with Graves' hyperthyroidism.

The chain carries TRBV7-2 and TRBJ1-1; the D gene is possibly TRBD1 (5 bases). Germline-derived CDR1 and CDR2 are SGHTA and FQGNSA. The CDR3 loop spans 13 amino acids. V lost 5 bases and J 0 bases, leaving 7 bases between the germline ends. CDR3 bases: TGTGCCAGCAGCAAGGACATGAACACTGAAGCTTTCTTT. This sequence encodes CASSKDMNTEAFF.

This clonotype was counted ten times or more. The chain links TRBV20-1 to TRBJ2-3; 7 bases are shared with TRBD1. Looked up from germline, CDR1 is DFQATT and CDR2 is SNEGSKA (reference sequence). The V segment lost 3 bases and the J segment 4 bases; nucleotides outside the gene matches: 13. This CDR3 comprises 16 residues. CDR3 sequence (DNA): TGCAGTGCTAGGGGTTTGAGGGGGCGGATTGCAGATACGCAGTATTTT. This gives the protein CSARGLRGRIADTQYF.

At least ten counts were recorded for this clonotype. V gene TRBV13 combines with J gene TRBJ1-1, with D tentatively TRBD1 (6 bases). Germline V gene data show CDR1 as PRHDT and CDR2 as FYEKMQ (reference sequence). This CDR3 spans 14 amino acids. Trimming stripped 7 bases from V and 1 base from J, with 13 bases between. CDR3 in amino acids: CASTAGRGNTEAFF. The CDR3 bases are TGTGCCAGCACCGCGGGCAGGGGGAACACTGAAGCTTTCTTT.

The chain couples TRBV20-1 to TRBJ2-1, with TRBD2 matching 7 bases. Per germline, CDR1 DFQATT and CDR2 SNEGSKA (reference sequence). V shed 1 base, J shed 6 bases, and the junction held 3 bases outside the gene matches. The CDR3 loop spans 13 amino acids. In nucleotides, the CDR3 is TGCAGTGCTAGAGGGCTAGCGGCCAATGAGCAGTTCTTC. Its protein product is CSARGLAANEQFF.

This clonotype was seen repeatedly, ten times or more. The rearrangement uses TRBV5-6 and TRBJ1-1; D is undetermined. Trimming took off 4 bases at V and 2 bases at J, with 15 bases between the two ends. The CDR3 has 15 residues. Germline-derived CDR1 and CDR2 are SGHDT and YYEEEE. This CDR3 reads CASSPFGDLNTEAFF. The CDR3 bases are TGTGCCAGCAGCCCTTTTGGGGATCTCAACACTGAAGCTTTCTTT.

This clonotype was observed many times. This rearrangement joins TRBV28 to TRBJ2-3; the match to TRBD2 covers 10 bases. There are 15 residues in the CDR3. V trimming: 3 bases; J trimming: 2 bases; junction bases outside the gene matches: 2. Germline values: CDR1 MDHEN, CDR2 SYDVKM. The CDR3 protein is CASSFGTSDTDTQYF. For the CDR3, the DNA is TGTGCCAGCAGTTTCGGGACTAGCGACACAGATACGCAGTATTTT.

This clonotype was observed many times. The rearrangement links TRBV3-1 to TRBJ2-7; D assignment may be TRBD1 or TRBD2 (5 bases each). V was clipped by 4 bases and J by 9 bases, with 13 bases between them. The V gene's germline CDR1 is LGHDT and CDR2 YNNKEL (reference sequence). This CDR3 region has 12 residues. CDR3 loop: CASSPDGGAQYF. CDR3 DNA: TGTGCCAGCAGCCCCGATGGGGGTGCGCAGTACTTC.

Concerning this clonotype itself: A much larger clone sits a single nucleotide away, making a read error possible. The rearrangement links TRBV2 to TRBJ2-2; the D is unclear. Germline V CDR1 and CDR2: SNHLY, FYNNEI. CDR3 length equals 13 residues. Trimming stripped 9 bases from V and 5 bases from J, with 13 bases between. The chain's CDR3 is CARSWRQTGELFF. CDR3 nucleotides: TGTGCCAGATCATGGCGCCAGACCGGGGAGCTGTTTTTT.

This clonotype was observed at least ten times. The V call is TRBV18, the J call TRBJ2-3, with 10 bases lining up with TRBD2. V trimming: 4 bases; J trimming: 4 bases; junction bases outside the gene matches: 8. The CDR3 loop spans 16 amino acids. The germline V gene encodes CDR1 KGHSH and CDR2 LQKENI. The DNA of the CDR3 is TGTGCCAGCTCACGCCGGTCTAGCGGGAGTGCAGATACGCAGTATTTT. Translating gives CASSRRSSGSADTQYF.

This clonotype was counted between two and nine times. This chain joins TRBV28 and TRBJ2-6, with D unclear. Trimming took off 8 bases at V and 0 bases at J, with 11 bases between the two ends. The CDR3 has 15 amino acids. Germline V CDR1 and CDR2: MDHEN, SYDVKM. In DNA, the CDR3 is TGTGCCAGCTTTAAGGGCCCCTCTGGGGCCAACGTCCTGACTTTC. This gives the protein CASFKGPSGANVLTF. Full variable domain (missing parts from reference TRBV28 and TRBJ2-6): DVKVTQSSRYLVKRTGEKVFLECVQDMDHENMFWYRQDPGLGLRLIYFSYDVKMKEKGDIPEGYSVSREKKERFSLILESASTNQTSMYLCASFKGPSGANVLTFGAGSRLTVL.

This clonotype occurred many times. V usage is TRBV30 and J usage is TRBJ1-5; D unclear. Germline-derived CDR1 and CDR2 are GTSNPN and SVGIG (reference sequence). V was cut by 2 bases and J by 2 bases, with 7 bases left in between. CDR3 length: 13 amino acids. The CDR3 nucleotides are TGTGCCTGGAGTCTAACGGGCAATCAGCCCCAGCATTTT. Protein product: CAWSLTGNQPQHF.

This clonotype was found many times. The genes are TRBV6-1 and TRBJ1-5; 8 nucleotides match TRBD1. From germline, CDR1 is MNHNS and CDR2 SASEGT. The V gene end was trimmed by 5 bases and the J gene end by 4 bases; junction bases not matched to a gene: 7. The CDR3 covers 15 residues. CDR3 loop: CASSTHDRGNQPQHF. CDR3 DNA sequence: TGTGCCAGCAGTACCCACGACAGGGGTAATCAGCCCCAGCATTTT.

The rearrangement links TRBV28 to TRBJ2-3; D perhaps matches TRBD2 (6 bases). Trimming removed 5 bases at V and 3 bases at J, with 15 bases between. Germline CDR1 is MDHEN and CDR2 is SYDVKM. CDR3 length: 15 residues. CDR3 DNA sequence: TGTGCCAGCAGTCCCGGCGGGGAGGCGACAGATACGCAGTATTTT. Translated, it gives CASSPGGEATDTQYF.

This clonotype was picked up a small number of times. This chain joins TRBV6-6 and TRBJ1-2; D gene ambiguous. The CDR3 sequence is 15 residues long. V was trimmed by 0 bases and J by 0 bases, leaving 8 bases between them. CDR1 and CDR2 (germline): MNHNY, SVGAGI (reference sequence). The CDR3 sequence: CASSYSAVTNYGYTF. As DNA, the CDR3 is TGTGCCAGCAGTTACTCCGCAGTAACTAACTATGGCTACACCTTC.

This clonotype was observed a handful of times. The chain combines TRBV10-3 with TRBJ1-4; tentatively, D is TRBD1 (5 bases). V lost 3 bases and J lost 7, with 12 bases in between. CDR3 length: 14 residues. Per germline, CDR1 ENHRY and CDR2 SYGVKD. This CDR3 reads CAISDGRGGEKLFF. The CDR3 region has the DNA TGTGCCATCAGTGACGGTAGGGGTGGTGAAAAACTGTTTTTT.

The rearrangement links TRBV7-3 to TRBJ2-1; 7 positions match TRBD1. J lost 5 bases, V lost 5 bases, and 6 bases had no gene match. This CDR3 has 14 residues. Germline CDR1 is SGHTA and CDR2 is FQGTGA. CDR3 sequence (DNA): TGTGCCAGCAGCATTTACAGGGGACACAATGAGCAGTTCTTC. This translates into CASSIYRGHNEQFF.

This CDR3 is CASSPDRSPRVYGYTF. The CDR3 DNA sequence: TGTGCCAGCTCACCAGACAGGAGCCCGAGGGTCTATGGCTACACCTTC. V usage is TRBV18 and J usage is TRBJ1-2, with TRBD1 as a possible D gene (6 bases). V was cut by 2 bases and J by 4 bases, with 17 bases left in between. CDR1 and CDR2 from the germline V gene are KGHSH and LQKENI. This CDR3 spans 16 amino acids.

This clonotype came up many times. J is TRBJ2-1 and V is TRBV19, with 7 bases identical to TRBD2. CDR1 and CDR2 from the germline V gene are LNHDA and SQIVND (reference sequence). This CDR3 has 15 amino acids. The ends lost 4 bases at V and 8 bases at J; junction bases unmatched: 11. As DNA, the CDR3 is TGTGCCAGTAGTAAGCCCCTGACTAGCACCCATGAGCAGTTCTTC. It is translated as CASSKPLTSTHEQFF. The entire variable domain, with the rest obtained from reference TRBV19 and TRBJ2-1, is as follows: DGGITQSPKYLFRKEGQNVTLSCEQNLNHDAMYWYRQDPGQGLRLIYYSQIVNDFQKGDIAEGYSVSREKKESFPLTVTSAQKNPTAFYLCASSKPLTSTHEQFFGPGTRLTVL.

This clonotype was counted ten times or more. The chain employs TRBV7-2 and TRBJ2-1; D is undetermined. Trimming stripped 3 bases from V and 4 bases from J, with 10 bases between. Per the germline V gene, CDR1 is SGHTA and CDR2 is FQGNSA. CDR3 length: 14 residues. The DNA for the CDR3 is TGTGCCAGCAGCTTGCCAGGCAGGTACAATGAGCAGTTCTTC. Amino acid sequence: CASSLPGRYNEQFF.

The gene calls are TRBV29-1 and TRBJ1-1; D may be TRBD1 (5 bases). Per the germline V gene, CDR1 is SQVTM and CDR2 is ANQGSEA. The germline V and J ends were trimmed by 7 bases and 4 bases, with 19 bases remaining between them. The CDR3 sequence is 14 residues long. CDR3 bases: TGCAGCGCTCGGACCGGGGGTCTGGGCACTGAAGCTTTCTTT. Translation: CSARTGGLGTEAFF.